This T cell receptor beta chain was documented in a study of CD8+CD57+ T cells in acquired aplastic anemia (dated by TCRdb to about 2018). About the full investigation: On average, sorted CD4+ and CD8+ cells yielded around 3.4 ug of extracted DNA, with a range of about 0.19 to 30 ug. For healthy donor samples, the average read count was about 10 million for CD4+ cells and 11 million to 13 million for CD8+ cells. The investigation overall reported the following: Patients and healthy controls showed no significant difference in CD8+ Simpson's diversity (P=0.060). Some 31 CD8+ CDR3 sequences were shared between patients and controls but appeared highly expressed in patients and within their immunodominant clones.

Profiling of TCR beta VDJ combinations and CDR3 sequences used genomic DNA as the template. An Illumina HiSeq 2000 was used for TCR repertoire sequencing. Per the source publication's procedure: Repertoire assessment relied on Simpson's diversity index, CDR3 size and DJ length profiles, and TRBV/TRBJ rearrangement plots. The most abundant DNA sequence in the deep sequencing data was defined as the immunodominant clone. CDR3 amino acid sequences were screened for sharing across subjects and compared with published repertoires and the VDJdb database. TCRdb reworked the public reads: Q25 trimming with fastp, MiXCR clone assembly, productive beta chains retained. One record per CDR3 amino acid sequence lists the most common genes and DNA. The V and J calls come from TCRdb's annotation, not from the publication. Counted in this sample were about 160,000 distinct CDR3 sequences; around 40% of them appeared once. The ten biggest clones cover about 1.1% of the sample.

There are 15 amino acids in the CDR3, from cysteine to phenylalanine inclusive. Only the CDR3 DNA is retained, 45 bases long and in frame from the first base. The germline V gene (reference sequence) provides CDR1 DFQATT and CDR2 SNEGSKA. This clonotype was detected only a few times. The antigen it recognizes is unknown. Being one base from a much bigger clone, this may be a read error. In this study, sorted CD4+ and CD8+ T cells from the blood of healthy subjects and of severe aplastic anemia patients had their TCR repertoires deep-sequenced. Ficoll-Paque density gradient centrifugation was used to isolate peripheral blood mononuclear cells. Before DNA extraction, CD4+ and CD8+ T cells were sorted by FACS or by magnetic beads.

In this chain, TRBV20-1 is recombined with TRBJ2-2, with a tentative D gene TRBD2 over 6 matching bases. Sequencing input: sorted CD4+, CD8+, or CD8+CD57+ T cells (not recorded which) from PBMCs. This receptor was taken from a human donor in good health. The CDR3 region: CSARGSQTNTGGLFF. The DNA is as follows: TGCAGTGCTAGAGGTTCACAAACCAACACCGGGGGGCTGTTTTTT.